These T cell receptor beta chains were read from a single sample in a study of blood T cells in healthy people across ages. Each CDR3 protein gets one entry after TCRdb re-called the 5' RACE reads with MiXCR. The data hold roughly 1,500,000 distinct CDR3 sequences, with roughly 30% observed a single time. The sample taken for sequencing was blood. These receptor sequences come from a young woman in good health. Each CDR3 is given with its conserved first and last residue. The D gene is left open where the match is weak. The size entry is marked missing in some rows and otherwise reads once, few, many or a size class.

abundance	v_gene	j_gene	d_gene	CDR3nt	CDR3aa
-	TRBV7-3	TRBJ2-3	-	TGTGCCAGCAGCTTAACCCCGGGACGGGGCGCAGATACGCAGTATTTT	CASSLTPGRGADTQYF
many	TRBV12-3/TRBV12-4	TRBJ2-5	-	TGTGCCAGCAGTTTCAGGGGCGCGGAGACCCAGTACTTC	CASSFRGAETQYF
-	TRBV6-2/TRBV6-3	TRBJ2-1	-	TGTGCCAGCAGTTACTTTCGGATAGCTGACAATGAGCAGTTCTTC	CASSYFRIADNEQFF
-	TRBV11-2	TRBJ2-6	-	TGTGCCAGCAGCTTAGCTTTACCGGGGCCCATATACTCTGGGGCCAACGTCCTGACTTTC	CASSLALPGPIYSGANVLTF
-	TRBV3-1	TRBJ2-3	TRBD2	TGTGCCAGCAGCCAAGATATCCCAGCGGGGGGGCAAGATACGCAGTATTTT	CASSQDIPAGGQDTQYF
-	TRBV5-6	TRBJ2-3	-	TGTGCCAGCAGCAGGGGGCCGGGGGAAACAGATACGCAGTATTTT	CASSRGPGETDTQYF
-	TRBV27	TRBJ1-1	-	TGTGCCAGCATCATCGACGGCCTAGGCACCGAAGCTTTCTTT	CASIIDGLGTEAFF
-	TRBV27	TRBJ1-1	-	TGTGCCAGCCTCCGTCAAAGGTCTGAAGCTGAAGCTTTCTTT	CASLRQRSEAEAFF
-	TRBV29-1	TRBJ1-1	-	TGCAGCGGCTCGGGGCTTAAAACTGAAGCTTTCTTT	CSGSGLKTEAFF
-	TRBV3-1	TRBJ2-5	-	TGTGCCAGCAGCCAAGTTACGGCCGGGGTGGAGACCCAGTACTTC	CASSQVTAGVETQYF
few	TRBV7-2	TRBJ1-1	-	TGTGCCAGCAGCTTAGTCGGGTTTACGGCTTTCTTT	CASSLVGFTAFF
once	TRBV12-3/TRBV12-4	TRBJ2-1	TRBD1	TGTGCCAGCAGGTTAGATACAGGGGAACGAGAGCAGTTCTTC	CASRLDTGEREQFF
-	TRBV4-1	TRBJ2-1	TRBD2	TGCGCCAGCAGCCATCTAGCGGGGGGGCCGAGTGAGCAGTTCTTC	CASSHLAGGPSEQFF
many	TRBV7-2	TRBJ2-7	-	TGTGCCAGCAGCTTAACTATTTACGAGCAGTACTTC	CASSLTIYEQYF
-	TRBV27	TRBJ1-1	TRBD1	TGTGCCAGCAGAGGGGACAGGGGGCCGTTCTTGAACACTGAAGCTTTCTTT	CASRGDRGPFLNTEAFF
-	TRBV9	TRBJ2-7	-	TGTGCCAGCAGCGTAGTCGGTAGCGTTACCTACAATGAGCAGTACTTC	CASSVVGSVTYNEQYF
few	TRBV7-9	TRBJ1-4	TRBD1	TGTGCCAGCAGCCCCTCCGGGGGCAGGGGGAACGAAAAACTGTTTTTT	CASSPSGGRGNEKLFF
few	TRBV20-1	TRBJ1-1	-	TGCAGTGCTAGAGATGATCAGGGCACTGAAGCTTTCTTT	CSARDDQGTEAFF
-	TRBV20-1	TRBJ1-5	-	TGCAGTGCTAGATCGGCAGGGGTTAGCAATCAGCCCCAGCATTTT	CSARSAGVSNQPQHF
once	TRBV28	TRBJ2-3	TRBD2	TGTGCCAGCAGTTCCCTAGGCCTAGCGGGAGGCATGGATACGCAGTATTTT	CASSSLGLAGGMDTQYF
-	TRBV7-2	TRBJ1-4	-	TGTGCCAGCAGCTTAGTGGGGTTGGGTCGGGGGGCAACTAATGAAAAACTGTTTTTT	CASSLVGLGRGATNEKLFF
many	TRBV29-1	TRBJ2-5	-	TGCAGCGTTGAGGACGGGGGCCAAGAGACCCAGTACTTC	CSVEDGGQETQYF
-	TRBV5-1	TRBJ1-2	-	TGCGCCAGCAGCTTGGTTTCCGACAGTAACTATGGCTACACCTTC	CASSLVSDSNYGYTF
-	TRBV9	TRBJ1-2	-	TGTGCCAGCAGCGTAGCGAGGGCGTCCTTCTATGGCTACACCTTC	CASSVARASFYGYTF
-	TRBV20-1	TRBJ1-4	-	TGCAGTGCGGCGGAGGCAGGGAATGAAAAACTGTTTTTT	CSAAEAGNEKLFF
-	TRBV20-1	TRBJ2-7	TRBD2	TGCAGTGCCCAGAGGGCTAGCGGGAGGGGGCGGGGAAGTTCCTACGAGCGGTACTTC	CSAQRASGRGRGSSYERYF
-	TRBV6-2/TRBV6-3	TRBJ1-2	-	TGTGCCAGCAGTTCAGTCGTGGGCGTAGGCTATGGCTACACCTTC	CASSSVVGVGYGYTF
-	TRBV7-2	TRBJ2-7	-	TGTGCCAGCAGCGAGGGGGCGGGATCCTCCTACGAGCAGTACTTC	CASSEGAGSSYEQYF
-	TRBV29-1	TRBJ1-2	-	TGCAGCGTTGTTGCAGAATATGGCTACACCTTC	CSVVAEYGYTF
-	TRBV29-1	TRBJ2-7	TRBD2	TGCAGCGTGGCGGGAGATGCAAGACCCCCCTACGAGCAGTACTTC	CSVAGDARPPYEQYF
-	TRBV20-1	TRBJ1-1	-	TGCAGTGCTAGAGCGGGCCATGAAGCTTTCTTT	CSARAGHEAFF
few	TRBV7-6	TRBJ1-2	-	TGTGCCAGCAGCTTAGGAGAGACGGGTCTATCGGGCTACACCTTC	CASSLGETGLSGYTF
-	TRBV6-1	TRBJ1-4	TRBD1	TGTGCCAGCAGAATCAGGACAGGCAGCTATGAAAAACTGTTTTTT	CASRIRTGSYEKLFF
-	TRBV15	TRBJ2-1	-	TGTGCCACCAGCAGAGGGGGAGTAAACCCCTATTACAATGAGCAGTTCTTC	CATSRGGVNPYYNEQFF
many	TRBV6-1	TRBJ2-7	TRBD1	TGTGCCAGCAGTGGGACCTTTCAGGGGGCTTCCTACGAGCAGTACTTC	CASSGTFQGASYEQYF
-	TRBV5-1	TRBJ2-3	TRBD1	TGCGCCAGCCGCGAGGGGGCGCGTGCGAGCACAGATACGCAGTATTTT	CASREGARASTDTQYF
-	TRBV20-1	TRBJ2-3	-	TGCAGTGCTAGAGTACAGGGAGGGTGGGACACAGATACGCAGTATTTT	CSARVQGGWDTDTQYF
-	TRBV7-9	TRBJ2-7	TRBD2	TGTGCCAGCAGTTTGAACCACCGGGGGGACGAGCAGTACTTC	CASSLNHRGDEQYF
few	TRBV20-1	TRBJ1-1	TRBD1	TGCAGTGCTAGATCTCAGGACAGGGTCACTGAAGCTTTCTTT	CSARSQDRVTEAFF
-	TRBV29-1	TRBJ2-3	-	TGCAGCGTTGAAGATCGGCCTGATGCGCAGTATTTT	CSVEDRPDAQYF
few	TRBV20-1	TRBJ2-1	-	TGCAGTGCTATCGGCGGGGAATACAATGAGCAGTTCTTC	CSAIGGEYNEQFF
-	TRBV11-2	TRBJ2-1	TRBD2	TGTGCCAGCAGCTTTAGCGGGGGGGCCCCTTTTGAGCAGTTCTTC	CASSFSGGAPFEQFF
many	TRBV9	TRBJ2-3	TRBD2	TGTGCCAGCAGCCCACTAGCGGGAGCAGATACGCAGTATTTT	CASSPLAGADTQYF
-	TRBV28	TRBJ2-1	TRBD2	TGTGCCAGCAGTTTAACTAGCGGGAGCGTTGAGCAGTTCTTC	CASSLTSGSVEQFF
few	TRBV7-8	TRBJ2-1	-	TGTGCCAGCAGCTTAAGTAAATACAATGAGCAGTTCTTC	CASSLSKYNEQFF
few	TRBV6-1	TRBJ2-7	-	TGTGCCAGCAGTGACCGCGGGGTTCCCTACGAGCAGTACTTC	CASSDRGVPYEQYF
few	TRBV20-1	TRBJ2-3	-	TGCAGTGCTGGGCCATCGGGGTACACAGATACGCAGTATTTT	CSAGPSGYTDTQYF